The T cell receptor (beta chain) under discussion was sequenced for a study of CD8+ T cells in alopecia areata (dated by TCRdb to 2016 to 2018). Notes on the research overall: The treated patients took part in an open-label pilot trial in which moderate-to-severe alopecia areata was treated with oral tofacitinib at 5 to 10 mg twice daily. Patients received tofacitinib for 6 to 18 months and were then followed off drug for 6 months to check for delayed response and recurrence. Disease severity in treated patients was measured with the SALT score, which quantifies the percentage of affected scalp surface area. The study used high-throughput TCRbeta sequencing to examine T cell clonal expansion in alopecia areata, in both the C3H/HeJ mouse model and human patients. Human TCRbeta sequencing covered scalp tissue and sorted CD4+ and CD8+ peripheral blood T cells from patchy and totalis/universalis alopecia areata patients and healthy controls. Tofacitinib-treated patients had biopsies at baseline and at 4 and 24 weeks of treatment, with a later scalp biopsy in several patients. Scalp clonality was compared across normal scalp (n=4), patchy alopecia areata scalp (n=8), and alopecia totalis/universalis scalp (n=8). RNA was extracted with the PAXgene miRNA kit for fixed scalp, the miRNeasy kit for PBMCs, and the RNeasy kit for mouse skin. immunoSEQ multiplex PCR using 35 Vbeta forward primers and 13 Jbeta reverse primers was used to amplify TCRbeta CDR3 regions. Points the paper makes about the study in general: Tofacitinib significantly lowered scalp clonality and the number of expanded CD8+ clones among the top 100 scalp clones. Shared TCR sequences between patients were less evident than in mice, which may be partly attributable to HLA diversity in the patient population. During tofacitinib treatment, many expanded lesional clones stuck around in both scalp and blood, and this persistence may partly explain why relapse happens after treatment is stopped. Compared with normal scalp, lesional scalp, particularly in alopecia totalis/universalis, had higher clonality and more expanded CD8+ clones, which suggests antigenic drive. Scalp TCR repertoire analysis is complicated because resident alphabeta T cells in normal human skin are also sequenced, whereas mouse skin is dominated by gammadelta T cells. Because the treated cohort was small and had only one nonresponder, larger studies are needed to examine links between baseline CD8+ expansion and response.

According to the study, the label for this sample's time point signals: around 4 weeks on oral tofacitinib. Read against the paper, the sample's treatment or condition label means: oral pan-JAK inhibitor, 5-10 mg twice daily. From alopecia areata patients, peripheral blood was collected along with lesional scalp punch biopsies. PBMCs were separated by density centrifugation and stained for CD3, CD4 and CD8, after which CD4+ and CD8+ T cells were sorted on a FACSAria. Based on the germline V gene, the CDR1 and CDR2 sequences are SQVTM and ANQGSEA. V loses 7 bases of germline sequence and J loses 8 bases, and the interval between the two ends is 14 bases. The CDR3 covers 11 residues, taking in both the cysteine and the phenylalanine. This entry keeps only the CDR3 DNA: 33 bases, framed from base 1. Libraries were constructed by the immunoSEQ multiplex PCR assay. RNA was extracted from all samples and reverse transcribed into cDNA, which served as template for TCR sequencing. SuperScript III was used for first-strand cDNA synthesis, primed with a 2:1 mix of oligo-dT and random hexamers. A synthetic immune receptor repertoire was used to measure amplification bias, and any remaining bias was corrected computationally. As for the original processing: Raw reads were preprocessed to remove errors, and CDR3 was defined according to IMGT conventions as the region from the conserved cysteine to phenylalanine. Clonality was computed by normalizing Shannon entropy by log2 of the number of productive unique TCRs and subtracting the result from 1. Whether each scalp clone was CD4 or CD8 was inferred by checking scalp TCRbeta sequences against the CD4 and CD8 repertoires from sorted blood. Here the immuneACCESS table is served through TCRdb, limited to in-frame sequences with V and J called. Missing clones are a known gap in these copies; in checked studies unresolved V genes cover under half, and the rest lacks a known reason. V and J calls and clone size are copied from that table; D and trimming were computed from the DNA. The sample yields approximately 200,000 clones; 45% to 65% were counted once. The top ten clones comprise 3% to 3.5% of the sample.

As regards this clone: What antigen it recognizes has not been identified. No quality values exist for individual bases; no much larger clone is one base distant.

The sequencing here drew on CD4+ T cells sorted from blood, taken at week 4, from a patient treated with tofacitinib. This clonotype originated in a human donor with alopecia areata. Recombination linked TRBV29-1 to TRBJ1-2, with a weak D call of TRBD1 (5 bases match). CDR3 reads: CSAAEGYGYTF. The DNA sequence follows: TGCAGCGCTGCCGAGGGGTACGGCTACACCTTC.